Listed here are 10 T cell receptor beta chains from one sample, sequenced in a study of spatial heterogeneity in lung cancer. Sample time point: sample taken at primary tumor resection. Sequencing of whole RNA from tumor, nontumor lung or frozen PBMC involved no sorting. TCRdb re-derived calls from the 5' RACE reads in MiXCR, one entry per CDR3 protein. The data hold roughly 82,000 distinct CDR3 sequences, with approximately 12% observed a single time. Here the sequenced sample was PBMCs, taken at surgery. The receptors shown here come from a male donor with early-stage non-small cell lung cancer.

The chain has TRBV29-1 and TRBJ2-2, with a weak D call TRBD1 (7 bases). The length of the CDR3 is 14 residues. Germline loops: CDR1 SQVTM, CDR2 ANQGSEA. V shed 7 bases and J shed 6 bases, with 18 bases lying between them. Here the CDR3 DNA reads TGCAGCGCTCGAACCGACAGGGAGGCCGGGGAGCTGTTTTTT. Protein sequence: CSARTDREAGELFF.

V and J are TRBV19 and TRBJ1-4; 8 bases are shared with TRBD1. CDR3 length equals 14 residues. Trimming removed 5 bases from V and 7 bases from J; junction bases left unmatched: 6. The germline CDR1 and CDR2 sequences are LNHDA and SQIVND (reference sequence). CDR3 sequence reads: CASSPTGASEKLFF. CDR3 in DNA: TGTGCCAGTAGTCCGACAGGGGCTAGTGAAAAACTGTTTTTT.

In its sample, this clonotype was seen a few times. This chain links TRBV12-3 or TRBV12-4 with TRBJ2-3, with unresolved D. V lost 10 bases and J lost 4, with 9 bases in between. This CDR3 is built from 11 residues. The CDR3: CAIEYADTQYF. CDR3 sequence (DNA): TGTGCCATCGAGTACGCAGATACGCAGTATTTT.

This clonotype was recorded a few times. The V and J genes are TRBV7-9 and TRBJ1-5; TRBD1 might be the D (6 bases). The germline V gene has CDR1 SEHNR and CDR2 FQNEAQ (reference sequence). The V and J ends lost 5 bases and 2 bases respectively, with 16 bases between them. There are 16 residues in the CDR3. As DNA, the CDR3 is TGTGCCAGCAGCACTACAGGGAGGGAAGGCAATCAGCCCCAGCATTTT. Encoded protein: CASSTTGREGNQPQHF.

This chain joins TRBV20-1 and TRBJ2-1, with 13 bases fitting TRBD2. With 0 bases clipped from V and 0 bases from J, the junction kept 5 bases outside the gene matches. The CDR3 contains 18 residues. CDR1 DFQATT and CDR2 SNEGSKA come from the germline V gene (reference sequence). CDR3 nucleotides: TGCAGTGCTAGAGATCGACTAGCGGGAGGCCACTCCTACAATGAGCAGTTCTTC. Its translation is CSARDRLAGGHSYNEQFF.

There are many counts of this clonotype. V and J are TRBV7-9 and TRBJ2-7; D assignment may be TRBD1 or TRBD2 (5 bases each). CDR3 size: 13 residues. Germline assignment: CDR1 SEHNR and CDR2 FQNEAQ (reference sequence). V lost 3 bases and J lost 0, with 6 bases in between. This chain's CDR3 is CASSLGVSYEQYF. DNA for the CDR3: TGTGCCAGCAGCTTGGGGGTCTCCTACGAGCAGTACTTC.

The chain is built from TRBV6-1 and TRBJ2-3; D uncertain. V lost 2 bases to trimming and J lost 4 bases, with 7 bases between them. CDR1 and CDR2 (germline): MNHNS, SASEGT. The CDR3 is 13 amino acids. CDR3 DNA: TGTGCCAGCAGTGAAAGCAGTGCAGATACGCAGTATTTT. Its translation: CASSESSADTQYF.

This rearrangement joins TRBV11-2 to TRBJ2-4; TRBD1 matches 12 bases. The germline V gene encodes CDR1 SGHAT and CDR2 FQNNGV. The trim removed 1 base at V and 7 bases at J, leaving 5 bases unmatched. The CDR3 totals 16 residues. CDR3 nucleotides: TGTGCCAGCAGCTTAGCCCCGGGACAGGGGGCGAACATTCAGTACTTC. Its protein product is CASSLAPGQGANIQYF.

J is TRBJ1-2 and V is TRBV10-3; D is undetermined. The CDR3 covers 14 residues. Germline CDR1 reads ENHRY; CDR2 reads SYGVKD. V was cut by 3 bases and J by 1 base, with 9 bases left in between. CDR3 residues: CAISDEGSNYGYTF. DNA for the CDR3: TGTGCCATCAGTGATGAAGGGAGTAACTATGGCTACACCTTC.

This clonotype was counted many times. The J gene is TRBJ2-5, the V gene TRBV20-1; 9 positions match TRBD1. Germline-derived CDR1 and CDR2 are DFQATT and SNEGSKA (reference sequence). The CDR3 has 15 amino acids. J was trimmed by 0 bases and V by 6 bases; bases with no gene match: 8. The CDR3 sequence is CSAIGTGWDQETQYF. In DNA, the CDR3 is TGCAGTGCCATCGGGACAGGGTGGGACCAAGAGACCCAGTACTTC.